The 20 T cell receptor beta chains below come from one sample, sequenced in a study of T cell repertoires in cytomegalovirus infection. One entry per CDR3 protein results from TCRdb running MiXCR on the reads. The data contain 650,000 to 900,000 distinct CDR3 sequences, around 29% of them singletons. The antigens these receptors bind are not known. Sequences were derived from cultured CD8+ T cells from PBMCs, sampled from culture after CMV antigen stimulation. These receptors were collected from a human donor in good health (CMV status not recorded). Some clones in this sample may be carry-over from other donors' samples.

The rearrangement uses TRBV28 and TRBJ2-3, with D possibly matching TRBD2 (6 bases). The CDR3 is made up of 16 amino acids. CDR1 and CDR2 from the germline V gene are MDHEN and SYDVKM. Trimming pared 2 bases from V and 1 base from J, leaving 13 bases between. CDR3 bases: TGTGCCAGCAGTTTAGTCGGGGGACGCCGCACAGATACGCAGTATTTT. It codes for CASSLVGGRRTDTQYF.

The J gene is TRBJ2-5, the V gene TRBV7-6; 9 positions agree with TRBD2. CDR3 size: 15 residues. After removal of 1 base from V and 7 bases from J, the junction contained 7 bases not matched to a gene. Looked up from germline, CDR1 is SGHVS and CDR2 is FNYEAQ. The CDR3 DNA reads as TGTGCCAGCAGCTTAGGAGGGGCGGGGGGGCCGACCCAGTACTTC. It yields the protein CASSLGGAGGPTQYF.

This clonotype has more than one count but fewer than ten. The CDR3 is CASSRGGADSSYNSPLHF. CDR3 DNA sequence: TGTGCCAGCAGTCGCGGGGGGGCCGATAGCTCCTATAATTCACCCCTCCACTTT. The genes are TRBV6-2 or TRBV6-3 and TRBJ1-6; a possible D gene is TRBD1 (6 bases). Trimming shortened V by 5 bases and J by 0 bases, and 17 bases separated the two germline ends. CDR3 length: 18 residues. Germline loops: CDR1 MNHEY, CDR2 SVGEGT.

The CDR3 DNA reads as TGTGCCAGCAGTGAGGATAGCCGACCGCGGCGCAATCAGCCCCAGCATTTT. As protein: CASSEDSRPRRNQPQHF. The J gene is TRBJ1-5, the V gene TRBV6-1; D is ambiguous. The V gene's germline CDR1 is MNHNS and CDR2 SASEGT. This CDR3 spans 17 amino acids. The V end was cut by 3 bases, the J end by 2 bases, with 17 bases between.

CDR3 sequence: CASSLPERFGETQYF. The DNA of the CDR3 is TGCGCCAGCAGCTTGCCCGAAAGGTTTGGAGAGACCCAGTACTTC. The chain has TRBV5-1 and TRBJ2-5; the D is unclear. Germline values: CDR1 SGHRS, CDR2 YFSETQ. The CDR3 loop spans 15 amino acids. V lost 1 base and J lost 4, with 14 bases in between.

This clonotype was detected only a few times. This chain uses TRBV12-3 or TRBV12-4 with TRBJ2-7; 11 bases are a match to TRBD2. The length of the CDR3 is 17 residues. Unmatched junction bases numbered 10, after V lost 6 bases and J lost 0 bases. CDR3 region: CASSTSSGGFNSYEQYF. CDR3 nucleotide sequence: TGTGCCAGCAGCACCTCTAGCGGGGGGTTTAACTCCTACGAGCAGTACTTC.

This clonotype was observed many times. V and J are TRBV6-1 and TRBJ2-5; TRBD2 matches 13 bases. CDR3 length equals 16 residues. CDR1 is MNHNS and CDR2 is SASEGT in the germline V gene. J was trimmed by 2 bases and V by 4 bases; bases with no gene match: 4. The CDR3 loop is CASSVLAGGTQETQYF. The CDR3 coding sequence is TGTGCCAGCAGTGTACTAGCGGGGGGGACACAAGAGACCCAGTACTTC.

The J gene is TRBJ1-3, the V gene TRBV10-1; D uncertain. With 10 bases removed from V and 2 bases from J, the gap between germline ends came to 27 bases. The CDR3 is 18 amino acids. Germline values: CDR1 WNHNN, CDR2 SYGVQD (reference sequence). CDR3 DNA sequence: TGCGCCACCAAAGAGTCACTGGTTTTAGCCATAGCTGGAAACACCATATATTTT. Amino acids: CATKESLVLAIAGNTIYF.

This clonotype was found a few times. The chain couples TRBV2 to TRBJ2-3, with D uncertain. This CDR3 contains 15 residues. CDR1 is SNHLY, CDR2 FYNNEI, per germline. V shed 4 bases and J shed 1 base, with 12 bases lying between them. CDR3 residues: CASSAGDSGTDTQYF. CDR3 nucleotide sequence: TGTGCCAGCAGTGCAGGAGACTCCGGCACAGATACGCAGTATTTT.

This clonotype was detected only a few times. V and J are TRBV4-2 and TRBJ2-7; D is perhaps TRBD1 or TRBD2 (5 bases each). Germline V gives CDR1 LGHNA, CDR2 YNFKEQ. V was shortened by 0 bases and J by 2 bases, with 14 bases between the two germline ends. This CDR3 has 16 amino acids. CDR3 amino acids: CASSQEGDRAPYEQYF. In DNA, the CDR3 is TGTGCCAGCAGCCAAGAGGGGGACCGAGCCCCCTACGAGCAGTACTTC.

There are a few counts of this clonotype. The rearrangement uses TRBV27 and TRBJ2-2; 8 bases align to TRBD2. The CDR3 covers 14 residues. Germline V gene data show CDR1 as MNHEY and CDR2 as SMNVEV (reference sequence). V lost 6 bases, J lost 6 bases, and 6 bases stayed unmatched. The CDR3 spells CASRGLGGPGELFF. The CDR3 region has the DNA TGTGCCAGCAGGGGACTAGGAGGGCCCGGGGAGCTGTTTTTT.

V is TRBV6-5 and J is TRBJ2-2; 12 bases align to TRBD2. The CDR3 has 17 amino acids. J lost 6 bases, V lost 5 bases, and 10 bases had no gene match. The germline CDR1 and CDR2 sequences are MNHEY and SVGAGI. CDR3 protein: CASSLTSGGLHPGELFF. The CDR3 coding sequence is TGTGCCAGCAGTCTTACTAGCGGGGGGCTACATCCCGGGGAGCTGTTTTTT.

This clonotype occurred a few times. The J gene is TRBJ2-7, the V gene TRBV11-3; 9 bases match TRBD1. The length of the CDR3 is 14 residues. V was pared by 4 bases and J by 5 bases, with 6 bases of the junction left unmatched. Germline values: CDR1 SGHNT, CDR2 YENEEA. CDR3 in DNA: TGTGCCAGCAGCTCCCCGGGACAGGGTCACGAGCAGTACTTC. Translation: CASSSPGQGHEQYF.

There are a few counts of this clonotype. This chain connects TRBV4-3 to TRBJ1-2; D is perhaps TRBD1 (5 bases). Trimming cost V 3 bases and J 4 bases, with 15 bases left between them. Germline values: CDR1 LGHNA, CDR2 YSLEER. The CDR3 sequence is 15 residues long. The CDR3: CASSQGLQQGYGYTF. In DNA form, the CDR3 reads TGCGCCAGCAGCCAGGGACTCCAGCAGGGCTATGGCTACACCTTC.

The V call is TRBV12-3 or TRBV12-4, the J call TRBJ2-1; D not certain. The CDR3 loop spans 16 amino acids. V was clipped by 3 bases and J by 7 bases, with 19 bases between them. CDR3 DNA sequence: TGTGCCAGCAGTTTGTCGATGAGAACCGTTGATAATGAGCAGTTCTTC. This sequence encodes CASSLSMRTVDNEQFF.

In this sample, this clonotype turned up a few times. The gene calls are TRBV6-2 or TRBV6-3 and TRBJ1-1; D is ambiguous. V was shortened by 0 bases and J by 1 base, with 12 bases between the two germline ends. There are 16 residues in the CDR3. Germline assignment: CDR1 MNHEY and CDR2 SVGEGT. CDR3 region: CASSYSVGWTNTEAFF. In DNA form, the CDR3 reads TGTGCCAGCAGTTACTCGGTGGGGTGGACGAACACTGAAGCTTTCTTT.

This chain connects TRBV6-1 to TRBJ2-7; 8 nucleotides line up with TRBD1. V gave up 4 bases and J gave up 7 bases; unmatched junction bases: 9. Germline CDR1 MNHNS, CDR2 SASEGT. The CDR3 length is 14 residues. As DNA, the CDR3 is TGTGCCAGCAGTGTTCGGGACAGGAATTGGGAGCAGTACTTC. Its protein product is CASSVRDRNWEQYF.

This CDR3 reads CASSFRTGAAFF. In nucleotides, the CDR3 is TGTGCCAGCAGTTTCCGGACAGGGGCGGCTTTCTTT. This chain connects TRBV6-2 or TRBV6-3 to TRBJ1-1, with 9 bases that match TRBD1. Unmatched junction bases numbered 5, after V lost 4 bases and J lost 11 bases. The CDR3 runs to 12 residues. Germline CDR1 and CDR2: MNHEY and SVGEGT.

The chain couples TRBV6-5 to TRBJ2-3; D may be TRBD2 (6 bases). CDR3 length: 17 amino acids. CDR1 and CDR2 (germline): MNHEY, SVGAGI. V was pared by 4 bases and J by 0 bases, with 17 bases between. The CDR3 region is CASSSPYGAGSTDTQYF. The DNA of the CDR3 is TGTGCCAGCAGTTCACCGTATGGGGCGGGGAGCACAGATACGCAGTATTTT.

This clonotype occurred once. In DNA, the CDR3 is TGCAGTGCTAGAGATCCGGGACTAGCGATCTCTGGGGCCAACGTCCTGACTTTC. Translated: CSARDPGLAISGANVLTF. The V and J genes are TRBV20-1 and TRBJ2-6; 10 bases line up with TRBD2. The CDR3 runs 18 residues. Trimming took 0 bases from V and 0 from J; bases not matched to a gene: 5. CDR1 is DFQATT and CDR2 is SNEGSKA in the germline V gene (reference sequence).